Reported below is one T cell receptor (beta chain). In the same sample, other DNA sequences code for this CDR3. This entry comes from a study of CD8+ T cells in alopecia areata. With 6 bases removed from V and 3 bases from J, the gap between germline ends came to 11 bases. The CDR3 contains 12 residues. From germline, CDR1 is SQVTM and CDR2 ANQGSEA. Reverse transcribed after extraction, RNA yielded cDNA as the sequencing template. Assay: immunoSEQ multiplex PCR; the TCRdb copy retains only in-frame clones and omits some. In the table there are about 98,000 clones, about 40% of which are singletons. V gene TRBV29-1 combines with J gene TRBJ2-5, with D maybe TRBD2 (5 bases). The sequencing sample was made of CD4+ T cells sorted from blood. This TCR came from a human donor with alopecia areata. CDR3 sequence: CSVATGKETQYF. In DNA, the CDR3 is TGCAGCGTCGCCACGGGGAAAGAGACCCAGTACTTC.